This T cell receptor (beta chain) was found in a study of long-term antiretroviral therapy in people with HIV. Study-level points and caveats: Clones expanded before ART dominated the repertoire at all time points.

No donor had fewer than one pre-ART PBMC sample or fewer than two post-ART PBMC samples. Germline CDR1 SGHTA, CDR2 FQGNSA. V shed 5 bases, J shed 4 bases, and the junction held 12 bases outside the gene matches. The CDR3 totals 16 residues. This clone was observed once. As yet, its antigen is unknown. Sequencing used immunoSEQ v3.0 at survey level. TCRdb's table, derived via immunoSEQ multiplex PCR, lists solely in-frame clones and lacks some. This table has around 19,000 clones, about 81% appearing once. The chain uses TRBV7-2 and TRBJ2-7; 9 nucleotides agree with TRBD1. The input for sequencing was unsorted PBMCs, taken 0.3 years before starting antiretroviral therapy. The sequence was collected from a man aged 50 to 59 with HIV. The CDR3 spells CASSLIGGQGKYEQYF. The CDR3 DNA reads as TGTGCCAGCAGCCTTATTGGGGGACAGGGAAAGTACGAGCAGTACTTC. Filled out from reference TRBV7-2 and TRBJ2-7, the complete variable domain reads GAGVSQSPSNKVTEKGKDVELRCDPISGHTALYWYRQSLGQGLEFLIYFQGNSAPDKSGLPSDRFSAERTGGSVSTLTIQRTQQEDSAVYLCASSLIGGQGKYEQYFGPGTRLTVT.